This T cell receptor beta chain is drawn from a study of blood T cells in healthy people across ages (dated by TCRdb to between 2014 and 2016). About the study as a whole: In model experiments, roughly one uniquely barcoded TCR beta cDNA molecule per two T cells was captured by template switching. Age-related changes in TCR beta repertoire diversity were measured in the study by deep sequencing normalized with unique cDNA molecular identifiers. The donors were divided into four age groups: young (average around 17 years), middle-aged (roughly 42), aged (approximately 62) and long-lived (82). To avoid experimental bias, donors of different ages were spread randomly across the sequencing lanes. Using the same blood draw, the study looked at two additional independent replicas of 1 million unique cDNA reads for two donors, one aged 18 to 30 and the other aged 80 or older. The investigation overall reported the following: Since profiling was done on bulk unsorted PBMCs, naive and antigen-experienced compartments could not be conclusively compared. The percentage of naive T cells measured by flow cytometry correlated strongly with observed TCR beta diversity. Donor CMV infection status was unknown, potentially confounding age-related changes in expanded clonotypes. Compared with the aged group, the long-lived group had more naive CD4+ T cells, fewer expanded clones and increased TCR diversity, suggesting age selection. Observed TCR beta diversity per million T cells fell roughly linearly with age, and a significant reduction was already apparent by age around 44. Estimates of total diversity from one million sequenced T cells were regarded as lower bounds and underestimates.

Remarks on this clonotype: Its antigen remains undetermined. Per-base qualities were not stored, and no clone one base away is much larger.

Donors were a few dozen systemically healthy Caucasian individuals from Russia aged about 6 to 100 years. Approximately 9 milliliters of peripheral blood were collected from each donor into EDTA-treated Vacutainer tubes. Ficoll-Paque density-gradient centrifugation was used to isolate PBMCs, with at least 6.5 million per sample. Trizol reagent was used to extract total RNA from the PBMCs, yielding at least 6 micrograms per sample. For every donor, flow cytometry on a PBMC aliquot measured the percentage of naive CD45RAhigh/CD27high T cells. The library was prepared using 5' RACE. Sequencing instrument: Illumina HiSeq 2500. A second PCR of roughly 6 to 11 cycles was run with a J-beta primer mix and a sample-barcoded 5' primer. Each TCR beta cDNA molecule received a unique molecular identifier from a template-switch 5' adaptor carrying 12 random nucleotides. Each sample yielded at least 3 million CDR3-containing paired-end reads. First-strand cDNA was synthesized from all RNA with the Mint cDNA synthesis kit, primed by a TRBC-specific oligonucleotide. After uracil-DNA glycosylase treatment, a first 18-cycle PCR used universal primers M1SS and BC2_uni_R on all cDNA. On the authors' methods: Each sample was normalized by randomly selecting 1 million high-quality reads, each carrying a distinct molecular identifier. Reads with shared molecular identifiers were discarded instead of being binned into consensus sequences. MiTCR, run with a Q25 quality threshold and the strictest error-elimination algorithm, handled CDR3 identification, clonotype clustering and error correction. A nonparametric unseen species model with Euler transformation was used to estimate a lower bound on total TCR beta diversity. Using fastp trimming at Q25 and MiXCR clonotype assembly, TCRdb reanalyzed the public sequencing data and kept in-frame beta chains. Rows with one shared CDR3 protein collapse into an entry with the most common genes and DNA. The V and J calls reflect TCRdb's pipeline rather than the authors' work. Present in this sample are 550,000 to 800,000 distinct CDR3 sequences, around 20% of which were seen just once. The ten largest clonotypes hold 3.6% of the sample.

In the germline V gene, CDR1 corresponds to SGDLS and CDR2 to YYNGEE. From the cysteine through the phenylalanine, the CDR3 covers 15 amino acids. Only the CDR3 part of the read is kept: 45 bases, read in frame from the first base. Sequencing was done on a sample of blood. The V and J genes are TRBV9 and TRBJ2-5; the D gene is possibly TRBD1 or TRBD2, with 5 bases matching each. The end of the DNA is better explained by TRBJ2-7, so the J call may be wrong. The TCR sequence derives from a man between 65 and 85 years old in good health. The DNA reads TGTGCCAGCAGCGTAGGTGGGACGGATCACTACGAGCAGTACTTC. Translated, this is CASSVGGTDHYEQYF.